This entry lists 5 T cell receptor beta chains sequenced from one sample in a study of cytomegalovirus exposure and HLA in healthy donors. PCR primers comprised 60 Vbeta and 13 Jbeta primers. Sequenced by immunoSEQ multiplex PCR; TCRdb stores in-frame clones only, minus some. The table shows 100,000 or so clones, with 13% to 15% occurring only once. The sample comprised PBMCs. Receptor source: a female donor in good health and CMV-seronegative.

The chain joins TRBV12-2 to TRBJ2-7; the D call in the table, TRBD1, was not verified against the DNA. TRBV12-2 is classified as a pseudogene. The CDR3 runs to 16 residues. CDR3 DNA sequence: TGTGCAAGTCGCTTAGGGGGGACAGGGCGCACCTACGAGCAGTACTTC. Translated, it gives CASRLGGTGRTYEQYF.

The V and J genes are TRBV29-1 and TRBJ1-3, with 7 bases lining up with TRBD1. The CDR3 loop spans 14 amino acids. Germline V CDR1 and CDR2: SQVTM, ANQGSEA. V trimming: 3 bases; J trimming: 3 bases; junction bases outside the gene matches: 5. The CDR3: CSVDGTGDGNTIYF. CDR3 coding DNA: TGCAGCGTTGACGGTACAGGGGATGGAAACACCATATATTTT.

This clone was found a few times. J is TRBJ2-1 and V is TRBV7-3, with 9 bases fitting TRBD2. Germline lookup yields CDR1 SGHTA and CDR2 FQGTGA. V shed 0 bases and J 3 bases; nucleotides not matched to a gene: 6. The CDR3 loop spans 17 amino acids. The CDR3 here is CASSLTQTSGHYNEQFF. The CDR3 DNA is TGTGCCAGCAGCTTAACACAGACTAGCGGCCACTACAATGAGCAGTTCTTC.

J is TRBJ2-5 and V is TRBV11-2; 8 bases agree with TRBD2. The junction had 6 bases not matched to a gene; V was cut back by 1 base and J by 5 bases. Germline V CDR1 and CDR2: SGHAT, FQNNGV. CDR3 length equals 15 residues. CDR3 region: CASSLAGGLRETQYF. CDR3 coding DNA: TGTGCCAGCAGCTTAGCGGGGGGGCTCCGGGAGACCCAGTACTTC.

This clone turned up a few times. The rearrangement joins TRBV19 to TRBJ2-3; 7 bases line up with TRBD1. CDR1 and CDR2 (germline): LNHDA, SQIVND (reference sequence). J lost 8 bases, V lost 0 bases, and 2 bases had no gene match. The CDR3 runs to 13 residues. The CDR3 bases are TGTGCCAGTAGTATAGATCCAGGGGGTACGCAGTATTTT. This gives the protein CASSIDPGGTQYF.